The 10 T cell receptor beta chains below all came from one sample that was sequenced in a study of blood T cell repertoires in COVID-19. Profiled with immunoSEQ multiplex PCR; TCRdb holds only in-frame clones, not every one. The sample carries about 480,000 clones, roughly 90% recorded once. The sample was PBMCs or T cells enriched from blood (not recorded which). The receptors were sampled from a woman in her forties who had recovered from COVID-19.

V usage is TRBV5-1 and J usage is TRBJ1-2; D not certain. Germline CDR1 SGHRS, CDR2 YFSETQ. The CDR3 is made up of 15 amino acids. The V end lost 0 bases, the J end lost 5 bases, and 14 bases lay between the germline ends. The CDR3: CASSLDGGYSYGYTF. Here the CDR3 DNA reads TGCGCCAGCAGCTTGGACGGCGGATATTCATATGGCTACACCTTC.

V gene TRBV4-3 combines with J gene TRBJ1-1, with no clear D. V was shortened by 0 bases and J by 3 bases, with 11 bases between the two germline ends. The germline CDR1 and CDR2 sequences are LGHNA and YSLEER. The CDR3 spans 15 residues. The CDR3 DNA follows: TGCGCCAGCAGCCAAGACGGCAGGTTAGACACTGAAGCTTTCTTT. Protein: CASSQDGRLDTEAFF.

V and J are TRBV7-2 and TRBJ2-7; TRBD1 is a possible D gene (5 bases). Germline V lookup: CDR1 SGHTA, CDR2 FQGNSA. The CDR3 is 12 amino acids. The V gene lost 4 bases and the J gene lost 2 bases, with 6 bases spanning the gap. This CDR3 is CASSSQAYEQYF. Written as DNA, the CDR3 is TGTGCCAGCAGCTCACAGGCCTACGAGCAGTACTTC.

This clone was counted a few times. The chain recombines TRBV18 with TRBJ1-1; D gene ambiguous. Germline V gene sequence: CDR1 KGHSH, CDR2 LQKENI. This CDR3 region has 13 residues. With 3 bases removed from V and 5 bases from J, the gap between germline ends came to 10 bases. The CDR3, as DNA: TGTGCCAGCTCACCGGCTGGGGAGACTGAAGCTTTCTTT. Translation: CASSPAGETEAFF.

This chain links TRBV5-1 with TRBJ2-1; 9 nucleotides align to TRBD1. CDR1 and CDR2 (germline): SGHRS, YFSETQ. The CDR3 length is 14 residues. With V trimmed by 4 bases and J by 9 bases, 8 bases remained unmatched. CDR3 protein: CASSPRDRDGEQFF. Here the CDR3 DNA reads TGCGCCAGCAGCCCCCGGGACAGGGACGGTGAGCAGTTCTTC.

The V call is TRBV12-3 or TRBV12-4, the J call TRBJ1-1; D gene uncertain. The V end was cut by 3 bases, the J end by 9 bases, with 11 bases between. CDR3 length equals 12 residues. CDR3: CASSFQDGKAFF. The CDR3, as DNA: TGTGCCAGCAGTTTCCAGGACGGGAAAGCTTTCTTT.

The chain has TRBV6-5 and TRBJ2-7; no reliable D call. Per the germline V gene, CDR1 is MNHEY and CDR2 is SVGAGI. The CDR3 loop spans 10 amino acids. The V end lost 8 bases, the J end lost 5 bases, and 7 bases lay between the germline ends. The chain's CDR3 is CASRLDEQYF. CDR3 nucleotide sequence: TGTGCCAGCCGACTCGACGAGCAGTACTTC.

This clone has only a few counts. This CDR3 reads CATSRDDRVEGAFF. The DNA of the CDR3 is TGTGCCACCAGCAGAGATGATCGGGTGGAGGGAGCTTTCTTT. The chain couples TRBV15 to TRBJ1-1; D remains ambiguous. V lost 0 bases and J lost 10, with 15 bases in between. The CDR3 covers 14 residues. Germline V lookup: CDR1 LNHNV, CDR2 YYDKDF (reference sequence).

J is TRBJ2-3 and V is TRBV7-9, with D unclear. Trimming shortened V by 9 bases and J by 1 base, and 11 bases separated the two germline ends. The CDR3 spans 13 residues. Germline loops: CDR1 SEHNR, CDR2 FQNEAQ (reference sequence). The CDR3 bases are TGTGCCAGTGGCGAGCAGGGCACAGATACGCAGTATTTT. Protein sequence: CASGEQGTDTQYF. Combining the CDR3 with reference TRBV7-9 and TRBJ2-3 gives the whole variable domain DTGVSQNPRHKITKRGQNVTFRCDPISEHNRLYWYRQTLGQGPEFLTYFQNEAQLEKSRLLSDRFSAERPKGSFSTLEIQRTEQGDSAMYLCASGEQGTDTQYFGPGTRLTVL.

The rearrangement links TRBV11-3 to TRBJ2-7, with a possible D match to TRBD1 (5 bases). The CDR3 contains 15 residues. Germline assignment: CDR1 SGHNT and CDR2 YENEEA. V lost 1 base to trimming and J lost 3 bases, with 13 bases between them. The chain's CDR3 is CASSLGQGPHYEQYF. CDR3 DNA sequence: TGTGCCAGCAGCTTAGGCCAGGGCCCCCACTACGAGCAGTACTTC. Variable domain in full (rest from reference TRBV11-3 and TRBJ2-7): EAGVVQSPRYKIIEKKQPVAFWCNPISGHNTLYWYLQNLGQGPELLIRYENEEAVDDSQLPKDRFSAERLKGVDSTLKIQPAELGDSAVYLCASSLGQGPHYEQYFGPGTRLTVT.